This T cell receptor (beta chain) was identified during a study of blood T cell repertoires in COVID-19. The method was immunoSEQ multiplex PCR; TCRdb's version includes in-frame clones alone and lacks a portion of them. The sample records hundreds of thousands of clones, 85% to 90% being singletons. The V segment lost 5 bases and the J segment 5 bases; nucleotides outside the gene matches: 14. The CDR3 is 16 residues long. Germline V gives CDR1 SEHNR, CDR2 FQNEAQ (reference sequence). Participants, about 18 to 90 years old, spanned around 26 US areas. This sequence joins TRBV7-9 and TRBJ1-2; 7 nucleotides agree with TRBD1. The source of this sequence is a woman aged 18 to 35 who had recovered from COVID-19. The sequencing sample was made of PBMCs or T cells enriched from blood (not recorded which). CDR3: CASSPPWPGTDYGYTF. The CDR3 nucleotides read TGTGCCAGCAGCCCACCCTGGCCCGGGACAGATTATGGCTACACCTTC.